The entry below gives a single T cell receptor beta chain sequence along with its context. The data were obtained in a study of control samples from healthy donors and cancer patients. V was pared by 8 bases and J by 4 bases, with 14 bases between. The CDR3 consists of 13 residues. Germline V gives CDR1 MDHEN, CDR2 SYDVKM. The data were produced by immunoSEQ multiplex PCR, yet TCRdb's version contains in-frame clones alone and is incomplete. The table records fewer than 100,000 clones, 82% of them present only once. Sequencing used blood. This sequence was found in a woman in her fifties or sixties in good health. The V and J genes are TRBV28 and TRBJ1-1; D ambiguous. The CDR3 region has the DNA TGTGCCAGCGTTTTACAAGGGAGCACTGAAGCTTTCTTT. It encodes CASVLQGSTEAFF.